This T cell receptor beta chain was found in a study of control samples from healthy donors and cancer patients. Sequencing was performed with immunoSEQ multiplex PCR; in TCRdb, only in-frame clones are kept and a portion is missing. The data hold tens of thousands of clones, with around 87% observed a single time. V was clipped by 0 bases and J by 5 bases, with 4 bases between them. In germline, CDR1 is SGHDN, CDR2 FVKESK. The CDR3 has 13 amino acids. The sample taken for sequencing was PBMCs. The V and J genes are TRBV14 and TRBJ1-4; D unclear. This TCR was recovered from a woman aged 55-75 years with lung cancer. Here the CDR3 reads CASSQDLNEKLFF. The CDR3, as DNA: TGTGCCAGCAGCCAAGATCTCAATGAAAAACTGTTTTTT. Combining the CDR3 with reference TRBV14 and TRBJ1-4 gives the whole variable domain EAGVTQFPSHSVIEKGQTVTLRCDPISGHDNLYWYRRVMGKEIKFLLHFVKESKQDESGMPNNRFLAERTGGTYSTLKVQPAELEDSGVYFCASSQDLNEKLFFGSGTQLSVL.